This TCR beta chain was found in a study of OX40 agonist ivuxolimab in advanced cancers. Turning to this clone: Antigen: not known.

TCRdb's table, derived via immunoSEQ multiplex PCR, lists solely in-frame clones and lacks some. The sample shows over 80,000 clones, around 80% of them seen only once. Broader study findings: The investigators did not determine what antigen specificity the expanded peripheral T cells had. Clones of CD4+ and CD8+ blood T cells grew by week 6 at doses of 0.1 to 3.0 mg/kg.

Excluded were patients having autoimmune disease history or systemic immunosuppression. Trimming took off 4 bases at V and 2 bases at J, with 8 bases between the two ends. The CDR3 extends over 13 amino acids. Per germline, CDR1 SNHLY and CDR2 FYNNEI. This TCR derives from an adult with an advanced solid tumor such as melanoma, head and neck, liver or kidney cancer. The gene calls are TRBV2 and TRBJ1-1; unclear D gene. The source was CD4+ or CD8+ T cells sorted from blood, collected in a trial of the OX40 agonist ivuxolimab. The CDR3 region is CASSVVHNTEAFF. The CDR3 DNA sequence: TGTGCCAGCAGTGTAGTTCATAACACTGAAGCTTTCTTT.